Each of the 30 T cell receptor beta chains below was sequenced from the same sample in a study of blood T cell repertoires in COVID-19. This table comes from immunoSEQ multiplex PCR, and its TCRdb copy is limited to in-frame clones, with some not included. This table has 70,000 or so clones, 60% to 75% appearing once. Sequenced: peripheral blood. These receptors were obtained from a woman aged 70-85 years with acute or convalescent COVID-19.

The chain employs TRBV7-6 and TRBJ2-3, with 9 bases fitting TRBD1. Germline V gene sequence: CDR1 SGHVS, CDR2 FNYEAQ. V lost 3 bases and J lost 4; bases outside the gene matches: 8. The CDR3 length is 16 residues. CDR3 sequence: CASSLTGTGFADTQYF. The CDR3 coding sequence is TGTGCCAGCAGCTTGACCGGGACAGGGTTTGCAGATACGCAGTATTTT.

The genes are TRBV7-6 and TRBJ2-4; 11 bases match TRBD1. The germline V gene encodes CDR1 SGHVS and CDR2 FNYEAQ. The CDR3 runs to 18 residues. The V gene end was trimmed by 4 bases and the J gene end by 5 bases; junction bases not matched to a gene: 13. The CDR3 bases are TGTGCCAGCAGCTCAGGACAGGGGGCGCCTAACGCGGAAAACATTCAGTACTTC. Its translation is CASSSGQGAPNAENIQYF.

The CDR3 region is CASSFNYEQYF. The DNA for the CDR3 is TGTGCCAGCAGCTTTAACTACGAGCAGTACTTC. J is TRBJ2-7 and V is TRBV7-6; D gene unclear. With 3 bases removed from V and 3 bases from J, the gap between germline ends came to 3 bases. CDR1 and CDR2 from the germline V gene are SGHVS and FNYEAQ. This CDR3 has 11 amino acids.

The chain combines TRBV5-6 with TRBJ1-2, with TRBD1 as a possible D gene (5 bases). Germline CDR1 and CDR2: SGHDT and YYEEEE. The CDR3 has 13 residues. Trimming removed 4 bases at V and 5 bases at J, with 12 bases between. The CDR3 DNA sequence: TGTGCCAGCAGCACGACAGAGAGGTATGGCTACACCTTC. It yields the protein CASSTTERYGYTF.

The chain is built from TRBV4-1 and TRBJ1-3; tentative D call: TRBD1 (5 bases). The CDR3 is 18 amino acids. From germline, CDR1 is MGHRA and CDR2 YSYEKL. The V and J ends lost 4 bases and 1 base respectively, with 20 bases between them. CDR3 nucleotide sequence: TGCGCCAGCAGCCGTAATATCGGGCAGGGCCAATCTGGAAACACCATATATTTT. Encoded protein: CASSRNIGQGQSGNTIYF.

The CDR3 here is CASSRTSGGSTDTQYF. CDR3 DNA sequence: TGTGCCAGCAGCCGGACTAGCGGGGGTAGCACAGATACGCAGTATTTT. The chain recombines TRBV6-6 with TRBJ2-3; 13 bases line up with TRBD2. V shed 6 bases and J 0 bases; nucleotides not matched to a gene: 3. CDR3 length: 16 amino acids. CDR1 and CDR2 (germline): MNHNY, SVGAGI (reference sequence).

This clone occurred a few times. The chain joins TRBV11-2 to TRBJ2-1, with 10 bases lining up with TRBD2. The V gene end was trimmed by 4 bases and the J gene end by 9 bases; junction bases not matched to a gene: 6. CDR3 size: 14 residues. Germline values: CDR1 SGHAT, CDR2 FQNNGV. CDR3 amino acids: CASSSLAGIAEQFF. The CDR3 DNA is TGTGCCAGCAGCTCACTAGCGGGGATCGCTGAGCAGTTCTTC. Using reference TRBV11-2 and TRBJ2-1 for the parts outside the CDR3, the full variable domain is EAGVAQSPRYKIIEKRQSVAFWCNPISGHATLYWYQQILGQGPKLLIQFQNNGVVDDSQLPKDRFSAERLKGVDSTLKIQPAKLEDSAVYLCASSSLAGIAEQFFGPGTRLTVL.

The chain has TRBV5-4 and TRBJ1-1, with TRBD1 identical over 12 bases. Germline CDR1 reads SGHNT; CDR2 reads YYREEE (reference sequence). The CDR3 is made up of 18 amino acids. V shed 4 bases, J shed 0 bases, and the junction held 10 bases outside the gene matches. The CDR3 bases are TGTGCCAGCAGCGTCCACCGGGACAGGGGGCGGATGAACACTGAAGCTTTCTTT. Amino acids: CASSVHRDRGRMNTEAFF.

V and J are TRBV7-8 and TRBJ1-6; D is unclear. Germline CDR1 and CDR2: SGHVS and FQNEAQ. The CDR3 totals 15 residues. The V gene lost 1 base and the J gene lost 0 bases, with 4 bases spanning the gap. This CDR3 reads CASSLDGSYNSPLHF. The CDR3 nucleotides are TGTGCCAGCAGCTTAGACGGCTCCTATAATTCACCCCTCCACTTT.

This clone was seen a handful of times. The CDR3 DNA reads as TGTGCCAGCAGTTTGACAGGGGATGGGTACAATGAGCAGTTCTTC. Protein: CASSLTGDGYNEQFF. The chain employs TRBV6-2 or TRBV6-3 and TRBJ2-1, with 8 bases aligning to TRBD1. V shed 4 bases and J 4 bases; nucleotides not matched to a gene: 6. CDR1 MNHEY and CDR2 SVGEGT come from the germline V gene. The CDR3 is made up of 15 amino acids.

CDR3 protein: CASSQGGMRQPQHF. The CDR3 DNA reads as TGTGCCAGCAGCCAGGGAGGTATGCGTCAGCCCCAGCATTTT. The chain recombines TRBV3-1 (or the pseudogene TRBV3-2) with TRBJ1-5; no clear D. V shed 3 bases and J shed 6 bases, with 12 bases lying between them. Germline V lookup: CDR1 LGHDT, CDR2 YNNKEL (reference sequence). The CDR3 consists of 14 residues.

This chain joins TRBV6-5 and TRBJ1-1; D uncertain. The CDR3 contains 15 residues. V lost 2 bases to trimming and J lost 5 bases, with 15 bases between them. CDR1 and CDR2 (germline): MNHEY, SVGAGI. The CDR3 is CASSYRVWGGTEAFF. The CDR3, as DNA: TGTGCCAGCAGTTACAGGGTTTGGGGAGGGACTGAAGCTTTCTTT.

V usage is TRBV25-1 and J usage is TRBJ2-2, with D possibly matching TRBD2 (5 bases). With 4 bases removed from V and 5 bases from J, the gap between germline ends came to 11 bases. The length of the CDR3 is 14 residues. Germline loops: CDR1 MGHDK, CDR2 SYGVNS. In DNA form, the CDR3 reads TGTGCCAGCAGTGCCTTGAGGGAAACCGGGGAGCTGTTTTTT. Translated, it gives CASSALRETGELFF.

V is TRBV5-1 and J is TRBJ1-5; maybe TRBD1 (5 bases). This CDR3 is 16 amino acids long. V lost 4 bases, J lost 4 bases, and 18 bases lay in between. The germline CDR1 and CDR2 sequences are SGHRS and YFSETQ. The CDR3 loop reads CASSPGGAKVNQPQHF. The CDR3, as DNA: TGCGCCAGCAGCCCGGGCGGGGCGAAAGTAAATCAGCCCCAGCATTTT.

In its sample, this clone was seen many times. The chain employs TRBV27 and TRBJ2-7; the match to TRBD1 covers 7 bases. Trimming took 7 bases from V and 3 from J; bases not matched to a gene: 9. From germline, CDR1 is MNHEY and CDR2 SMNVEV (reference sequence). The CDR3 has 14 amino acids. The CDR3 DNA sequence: TGTGCCAGCACGGTCGGCAGGGGGTACTACGAGCAGTACTTC. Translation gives CASTVGRGYYEQYF.

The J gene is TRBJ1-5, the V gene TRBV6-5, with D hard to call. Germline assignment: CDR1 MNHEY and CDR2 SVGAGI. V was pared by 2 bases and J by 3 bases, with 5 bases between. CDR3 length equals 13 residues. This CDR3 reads CASSYTVNQPQHF. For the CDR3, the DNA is TGTGCCAGCAGTTACACAGTCAATCAGCCCCAGCATTTT.

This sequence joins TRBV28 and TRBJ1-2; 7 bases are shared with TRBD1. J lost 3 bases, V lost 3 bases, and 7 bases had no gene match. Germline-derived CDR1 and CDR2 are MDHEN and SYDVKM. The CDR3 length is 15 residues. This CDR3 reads CASSFERGLDYGYTF. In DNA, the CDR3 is TGTGCCAGCAGTTTTGAGAGGGGGCTGGACTATGGCTACACCTTC.

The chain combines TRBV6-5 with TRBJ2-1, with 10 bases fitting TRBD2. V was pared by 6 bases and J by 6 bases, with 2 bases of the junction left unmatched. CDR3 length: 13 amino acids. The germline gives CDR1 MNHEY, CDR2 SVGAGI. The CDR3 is CASRRTSGNEQFF. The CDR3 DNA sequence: TGTGCCAGCAGGCGGACTAGCGGCAATGAGCAGTTCTTC.

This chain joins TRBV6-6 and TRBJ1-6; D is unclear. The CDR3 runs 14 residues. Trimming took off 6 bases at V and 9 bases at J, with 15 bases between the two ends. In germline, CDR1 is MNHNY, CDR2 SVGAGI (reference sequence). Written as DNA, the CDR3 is TGTGCCAGCAGCTTGGGCTCCTCCAGTTCACCCCTCCACTTT. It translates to CASSLGSSSSPLHF.

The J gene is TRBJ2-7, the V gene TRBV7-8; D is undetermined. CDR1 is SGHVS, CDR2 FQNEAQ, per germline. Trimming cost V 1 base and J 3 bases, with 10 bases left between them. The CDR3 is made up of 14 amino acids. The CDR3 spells CASSLGHVNYEQYF. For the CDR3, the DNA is TGTGCCAGCAGCTTAGGGCACGTAAACTACGAGCAGTACTTC.

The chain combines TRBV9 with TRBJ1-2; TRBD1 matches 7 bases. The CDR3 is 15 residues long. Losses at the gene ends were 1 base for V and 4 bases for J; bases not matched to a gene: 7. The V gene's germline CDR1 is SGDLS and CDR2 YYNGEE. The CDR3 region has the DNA TGTGCCAGCAGCGTACGGGACAGCCGAGCCTATGGCTACACCTTC. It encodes CASSVRDSRAYGYTF.

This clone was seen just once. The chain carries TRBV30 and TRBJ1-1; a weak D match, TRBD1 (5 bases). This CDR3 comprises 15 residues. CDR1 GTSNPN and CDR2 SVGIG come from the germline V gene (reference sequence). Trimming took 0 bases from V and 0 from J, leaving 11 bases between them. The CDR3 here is CAWSVKGIMNTEAFF. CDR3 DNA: TGTGCCTGGAGTGTGAAGGGGATAATGAACACTGAAGCTTTCTTT.

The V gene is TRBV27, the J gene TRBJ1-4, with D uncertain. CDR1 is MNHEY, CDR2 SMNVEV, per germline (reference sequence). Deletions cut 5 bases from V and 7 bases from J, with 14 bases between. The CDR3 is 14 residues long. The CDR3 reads CASSPGEGGEKLFF. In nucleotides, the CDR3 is TGTGCCAGCAGTCCCGGTGAGGGCGGTGAAAAACTGTTTTTT.

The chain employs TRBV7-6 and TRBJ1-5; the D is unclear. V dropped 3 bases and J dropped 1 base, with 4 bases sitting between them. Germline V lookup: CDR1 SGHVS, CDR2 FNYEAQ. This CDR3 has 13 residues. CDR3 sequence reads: CASSFSSNQPQHF. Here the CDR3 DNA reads TGTGCCAGCAGCTTCTCCAGCAATCAGCCCCAGCATTTT. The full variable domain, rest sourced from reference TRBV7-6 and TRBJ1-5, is GAGVSQSPRYKVTKRGQDVALRCDPISGHVSLYWYRQALGQGPEFLTYFNYEAQQDKSGLPNDRFSAERPEGSISTLTIQRTEQRDSAMYRCASSFSSNQPQHFGDGTRLSIL.

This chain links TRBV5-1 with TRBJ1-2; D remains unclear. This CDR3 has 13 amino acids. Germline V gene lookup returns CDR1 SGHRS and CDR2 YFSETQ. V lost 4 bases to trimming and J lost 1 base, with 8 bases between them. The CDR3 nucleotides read TGCGCCAGCAGCCCTAGTCTTAACTATGGCTACACCTTC. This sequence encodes CASSPSLNYGYTF.

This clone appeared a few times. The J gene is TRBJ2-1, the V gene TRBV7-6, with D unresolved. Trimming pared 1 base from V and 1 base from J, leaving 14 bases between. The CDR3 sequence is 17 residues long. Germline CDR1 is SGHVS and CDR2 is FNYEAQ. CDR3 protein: CASSLEASGVSYNEQFF. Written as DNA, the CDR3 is TGTGCCAGCAGCTTAGAGGCGTCCGGAGTTTCCTACAATGAGCAGTTCTTC.

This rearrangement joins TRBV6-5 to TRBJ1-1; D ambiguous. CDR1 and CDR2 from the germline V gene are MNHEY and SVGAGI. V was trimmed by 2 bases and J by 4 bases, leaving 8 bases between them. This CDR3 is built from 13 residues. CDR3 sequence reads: CASSYRSSTEAFF. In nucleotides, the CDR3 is TGTGCCAGCAGTTACCGATCGAGCACTGAAGCTTTCTTT.

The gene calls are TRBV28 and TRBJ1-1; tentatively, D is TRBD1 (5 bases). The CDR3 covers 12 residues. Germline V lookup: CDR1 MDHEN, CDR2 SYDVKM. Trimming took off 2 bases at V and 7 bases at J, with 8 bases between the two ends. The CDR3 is CASSLGQGEAFF. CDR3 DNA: TGTGCCAGCAGTTTAGGACAAGGTGAAGCTTTCTTT. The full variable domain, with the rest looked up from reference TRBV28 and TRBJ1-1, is DVKVTQSSRYLVKRTGEKVFLECVQDMDHENMFWYRQDPGLGLRLIYFSYDVKMKEKGDIPEGYSVSREKKERFSLILESASTNQTSMYLCASSLGQGEAFFGQGTRLTVV.

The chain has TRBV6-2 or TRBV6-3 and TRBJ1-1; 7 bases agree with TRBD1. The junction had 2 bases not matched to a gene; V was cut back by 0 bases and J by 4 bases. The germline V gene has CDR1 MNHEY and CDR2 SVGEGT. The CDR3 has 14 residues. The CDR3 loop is CASSYSTGITEAFF. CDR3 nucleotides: TGTGCCAGCAGTTACTCGACAGGGATCACTGAAGCTTTCTTT.

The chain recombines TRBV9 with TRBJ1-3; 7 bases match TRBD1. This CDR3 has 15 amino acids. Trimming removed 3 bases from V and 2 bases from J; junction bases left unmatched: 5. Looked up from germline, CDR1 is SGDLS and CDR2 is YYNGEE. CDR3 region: CASSGGQAAGNTIYF. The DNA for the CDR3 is TGTGCCAGCAGCGGCGGACAGGCCGCTGGAAACACCATATATTTT.